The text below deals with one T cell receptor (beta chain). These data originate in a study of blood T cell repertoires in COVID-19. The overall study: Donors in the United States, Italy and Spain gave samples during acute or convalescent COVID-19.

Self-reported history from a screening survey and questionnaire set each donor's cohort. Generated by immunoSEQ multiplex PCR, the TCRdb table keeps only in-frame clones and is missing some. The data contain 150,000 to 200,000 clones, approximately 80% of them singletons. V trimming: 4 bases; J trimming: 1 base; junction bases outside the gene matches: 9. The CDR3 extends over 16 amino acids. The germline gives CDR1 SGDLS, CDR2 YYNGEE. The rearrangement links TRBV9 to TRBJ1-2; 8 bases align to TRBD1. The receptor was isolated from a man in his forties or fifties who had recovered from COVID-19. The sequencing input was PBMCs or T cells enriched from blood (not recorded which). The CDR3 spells CASSYFGTGNNYGYTF. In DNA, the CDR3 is TGTGCCAGCAGCTATTTCGGGACAGGAAATAACTATGGCTACACCTTC.